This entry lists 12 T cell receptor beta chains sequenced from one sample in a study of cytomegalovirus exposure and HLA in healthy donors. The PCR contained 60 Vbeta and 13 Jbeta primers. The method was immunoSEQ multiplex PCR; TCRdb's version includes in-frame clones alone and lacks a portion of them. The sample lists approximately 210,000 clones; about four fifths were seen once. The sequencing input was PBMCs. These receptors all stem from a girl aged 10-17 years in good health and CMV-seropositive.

The CDR3 protein is CASSRQTNEKLFF. CDR3 DNA: TGTGCCAGCAGCAGACAGACTAATGAAAAACTGTTTTTT. The chain links TRBV11-2 to TRBJ1-4, with D possibly matching TRBD1 (5 bases). Looked up from germline, CDR1 is SGHAT and CDR2 is FQNNGV. Trimming pared 5 bases from V and 2 bases from J, leaving 6 bases between. The CDR3 has 13 residues.

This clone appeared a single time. The CDR3 bases are TGTGCCTGGAGTGGACAGGGGGGGACCTACGAGCAGTACTTC. Translating it yields CAWSGQGGTYEQYF. This chain links TRBV30 with TRBJ2-7, with TRBD1 matching over 9 bases. In germline, CDR1 is GTSNPN, CDR2 SVGIG (reference sequence). The V and J ends lost 1 base and 2 bases, in that order; junction bases with no gene match: 3. The CDR3 has 14 amino acids.

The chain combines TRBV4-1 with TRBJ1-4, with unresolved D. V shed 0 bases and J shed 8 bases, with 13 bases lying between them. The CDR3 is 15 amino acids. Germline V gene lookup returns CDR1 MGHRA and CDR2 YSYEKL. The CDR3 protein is CASSQEQSYREKLFF. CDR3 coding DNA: TGCGCCAGCAGCCAAGAACAGTCCTACCGGGAAAAACTGTTTTTT.

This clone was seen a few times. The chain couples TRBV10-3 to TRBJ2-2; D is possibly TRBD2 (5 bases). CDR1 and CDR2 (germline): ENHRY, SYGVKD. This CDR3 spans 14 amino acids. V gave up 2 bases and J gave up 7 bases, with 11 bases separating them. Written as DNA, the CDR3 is TGTGCCATCAGTGAGCCCCCGGGGAACGGGGAGCTGTTTTTT. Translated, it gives CAISEPPGNGELFF.

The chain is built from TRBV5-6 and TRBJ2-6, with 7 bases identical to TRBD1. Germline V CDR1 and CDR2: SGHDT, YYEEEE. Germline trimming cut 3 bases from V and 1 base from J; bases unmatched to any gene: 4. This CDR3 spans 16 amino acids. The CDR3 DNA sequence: TGTGCCAGCAGCTCCCGCAGGGGGTCTGGGGCCAACGTCCTGACTTTC. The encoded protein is CASSSRRGSGANVLTF.

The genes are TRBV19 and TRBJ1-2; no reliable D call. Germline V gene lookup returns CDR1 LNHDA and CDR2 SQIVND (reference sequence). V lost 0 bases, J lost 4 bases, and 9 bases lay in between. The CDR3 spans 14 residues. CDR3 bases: TGTGCCAGTAGTATAGACGGGGTTTTCTATGGCTACACCTTC. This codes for CASSIDGVFYGYTF. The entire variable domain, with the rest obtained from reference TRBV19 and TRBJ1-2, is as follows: DGGITQSPKYLFRKEGQNVTLSCEQNLNHDAMYWYRQDPGQGLRLIYYSQIVNDFQKGDIAEGYSVSREKKESFPLTVTSAQKNPTAFYLCASSIDGVFYGYTFGSGTRLTVV.

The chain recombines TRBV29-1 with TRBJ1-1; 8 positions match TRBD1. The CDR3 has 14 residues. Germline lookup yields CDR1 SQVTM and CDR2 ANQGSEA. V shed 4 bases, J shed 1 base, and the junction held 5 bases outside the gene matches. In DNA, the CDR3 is TGCAGCGTTGGCCCAGGGACAGGGAACACTGAAGCTTTCTTT. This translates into CSVGPGTGNTEAFF.

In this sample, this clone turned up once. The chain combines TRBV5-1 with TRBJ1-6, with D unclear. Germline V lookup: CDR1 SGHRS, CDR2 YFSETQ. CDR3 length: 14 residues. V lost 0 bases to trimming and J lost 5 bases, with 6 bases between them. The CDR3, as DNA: TGCGCCAGCAGCTTGGATCCAGATAATTCACCCCTCCACTTT. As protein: CASSLDPDNSPLHF. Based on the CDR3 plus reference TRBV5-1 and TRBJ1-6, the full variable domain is KAGVTQTPRYLIKTRGQQVTLSCSPISGHRSVSWYQQTPGQGLQFLFEYFSETQRNKGNFPGRFSGRQFSNSRSEMNVSTLELGDSALYLCASSLDPDNSPLHFGNGTRLTVT.

The chain's CDR3 is CASSWDSSSGNTIYF. CDR3 DNA: TGTGCCAGCAGCTGGGACTCGAGCTCTGGAAACACCATATATTTT. The chain joins TRBV7-2 to TRBJ1-3, with a weak D call TRBD1 (5 bases). Germline V lookup: CDR1 SGHTA, CDR2 FQGNSA. Trimming removed 4 bases from V and 0 bases from J, with 10 bases in between. The CDR3 contains 15 residues.

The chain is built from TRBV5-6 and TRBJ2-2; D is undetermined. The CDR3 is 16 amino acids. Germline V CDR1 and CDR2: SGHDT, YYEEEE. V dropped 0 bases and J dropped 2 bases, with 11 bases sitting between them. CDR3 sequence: CASSLVSVPNTGELFF. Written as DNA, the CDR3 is TGTGCCAGCAGCTTGGTTTCAGTTCCCAACACCGGGGAGCTGTTTTTT.

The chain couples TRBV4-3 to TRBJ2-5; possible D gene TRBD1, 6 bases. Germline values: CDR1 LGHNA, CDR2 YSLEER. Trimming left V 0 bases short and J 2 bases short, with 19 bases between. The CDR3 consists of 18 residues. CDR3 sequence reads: CASSQDHTQQGYQETQYF. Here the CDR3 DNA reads TGCGCCAGCAGCCAAGATCATACCCAACAGGGTTATCAAGAGACCCAGTACTTC.

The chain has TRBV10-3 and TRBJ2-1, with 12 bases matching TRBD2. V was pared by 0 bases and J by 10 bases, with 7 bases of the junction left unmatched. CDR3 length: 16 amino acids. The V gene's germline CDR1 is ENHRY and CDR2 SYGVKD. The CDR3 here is CAISESNLAGGPEQFF. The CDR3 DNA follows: TGTGCCATCAGTGAGTCGAACCTAGCGGGGGGGCCGGAGCAGTTCTTC.